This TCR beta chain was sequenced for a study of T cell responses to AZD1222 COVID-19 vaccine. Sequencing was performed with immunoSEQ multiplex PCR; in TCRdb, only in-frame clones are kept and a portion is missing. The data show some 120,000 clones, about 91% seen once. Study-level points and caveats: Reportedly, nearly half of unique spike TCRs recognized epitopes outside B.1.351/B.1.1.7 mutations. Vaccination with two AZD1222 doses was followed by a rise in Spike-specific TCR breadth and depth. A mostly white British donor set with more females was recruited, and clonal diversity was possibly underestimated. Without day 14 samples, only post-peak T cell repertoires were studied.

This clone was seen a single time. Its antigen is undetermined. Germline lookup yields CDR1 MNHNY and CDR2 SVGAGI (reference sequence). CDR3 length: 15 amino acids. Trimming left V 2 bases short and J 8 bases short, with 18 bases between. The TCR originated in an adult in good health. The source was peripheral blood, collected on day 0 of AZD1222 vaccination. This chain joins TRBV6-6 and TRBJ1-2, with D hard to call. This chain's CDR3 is CASSYPGPGWGGYTF. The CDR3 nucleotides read TGTGCCAGCAGTTACCCGGGTCCGGGTTGGGGAGGCTACACCTTC.